This paragraph reports one T cell receptor (beta chain). The antigen is not known. Naive CD8+ T cells showed CD45RO-CCR7+CD27+CD95-. This entry belongs to a study of CXCR3-negative and CXCR3-positive naive CD8 T cells. TRB cDNA was prepared as libraries by UMI-labeled 5' RACE. TCRdb re-called the 5' RACE reads and gives one entry per CDR3 protein, without DNA. In all, the sample yields around 61,000 distinct CDR3 sequences. General study findings and limits: Freshly isolated PBMCs were used in most assays, given partial CXCR3 loss after freezing. CXCR3-negative naive cells had less hydrophobic TRB CDR3s than did CXCR3-positive naive cells.

The CDR3 extends over 14 amino acids. Germline V gene data show CDR1 as SEHNR and CDR2 as FQNEAQ (reference sequence). The chain employs TRBV7-9 and TRBJ2-7; no DNA is available, so the TRBD1 call from TCRdb remains unchecked. The sequence was collected from a human donor in good health. Some clones in this sample may be carry-over from other donors' samples. The sequenced material came from naive CXCR3+ CD8+ T cells from blood. The subset here: CD45RO-CCR7+CD27+CD95- naive CD8+ T cells expressing CXCR3 (TNR3+). The CDR3 protein is CASSLVQGIHEQYF.